This T cell receptor beta chain is drawn from a study of blood T cell repertoires in COVID-19. Study at large: Sites in the United States, Italy and Spain provided acute and convalescent COVID-19 samples. In each case, the material was cDNA or gDNA derived from T cells, B-cell-depleted T cells, or PBMCs.

Germline V CDR1 and CDR2: KGHSH, LQKENI. Trimming removed 5 bases from V and 3 bases from J, with 14 bases in between. This CDR3 is built from 14 residues. Methods used by the authors: Amplification of reference gene primers was used by the study to estimate nucleated cell counts. The protocol was immunoSEQ multiplex PCR, while the TCRdb copy is restricted to in-frame clones and leaves out a portion. That table is the source of V, J and clone size, and D and trimming were worked out from the DNA. This sample has approximately 66,000 clones, with less than 75% found just once. The source is a man aged 60-69 years with acute or convalescent COVID-19. The chain is built from TRBV18 and TRBJ2-7; D perhaps matches TRBD2 (6 bases). The sample taken for sequencing was peripheral blood. This CDR3 reads CASSGEDGSYEQYF. The CDR3 nucleotides read TGTGCCAGCTCAGGGGAGGACGGGAGCTACGAGCAGTACTTC.